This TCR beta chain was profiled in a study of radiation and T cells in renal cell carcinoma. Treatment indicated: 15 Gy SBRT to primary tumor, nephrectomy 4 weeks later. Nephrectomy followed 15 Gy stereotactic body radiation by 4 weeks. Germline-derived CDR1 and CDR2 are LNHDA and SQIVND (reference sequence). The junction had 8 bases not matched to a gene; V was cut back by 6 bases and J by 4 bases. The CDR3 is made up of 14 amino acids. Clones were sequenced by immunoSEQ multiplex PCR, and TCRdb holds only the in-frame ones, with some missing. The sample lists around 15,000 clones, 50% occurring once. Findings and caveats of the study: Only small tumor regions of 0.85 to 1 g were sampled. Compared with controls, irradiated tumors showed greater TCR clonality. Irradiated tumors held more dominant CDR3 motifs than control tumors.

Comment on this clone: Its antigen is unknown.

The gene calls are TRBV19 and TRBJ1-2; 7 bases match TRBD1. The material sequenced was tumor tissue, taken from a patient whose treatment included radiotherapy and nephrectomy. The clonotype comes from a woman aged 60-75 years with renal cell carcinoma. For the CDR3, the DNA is TGTGCCAGTAGCCGGGACAGAAACGCCTATGGCTACACCTTC. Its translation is CASSRDRNAYGYTF. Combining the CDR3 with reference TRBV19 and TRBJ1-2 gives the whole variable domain DGGITQSPKYLFRKEGQNVTLSCEQNLNHDAMYWYRQDPGQGLRLIYYSQIVNDFQKGDIAEGYSVSREKKESFPLTVTSAQKNPTAFYLCASSRDRNAYGYTFGSGTRLTVV.